The rows below give T cell receptor beta chains drawn from one sample of a study of blood T cell repertoires in COVID-19. Repertoires were generated with immunoSEQ multiplex PCR, while TCRdb's copy carries only in-frame clones and drops some. The sample comprises a few hundred thousand clones, approximately 81% of which are singletons, and roughly 3.6% rests with the top ten. The sequenced sample consisted of peripheral blood. The receptors here all came from a woman under 30 with acute or convalescent COVID-19. Both conserved end residues are part of each CDR3. D genes are given only for firm matches. Expanded clones are given a class, and other clones once, few, many or no size at all.

J | size | length | D | V | DNA | CDR3
TRBJ2-3 | - | 15 | TRBD2 | TRBV29-1 | TGCAGCGTGAGAGGTAGCGGGGGGGGCACAGATACGCAGTATTTT | CSVRGSGGGTDTQYF
TRBJ1-6 | - | 14 | TRBD1 | TRBV5-1 | TGCGCCAGCAGACAGGGGGTCGATAATTCACCCCTCCACTTT | CASRQGVDNSPLHF
TRBJ2-3 | - | 17 | - | TRBV27 | TGTGCCAGCAGTCCGAACGGACTTCCCCGACGCACAGATACGCAGTATTTT | CASSPNGLPRRTDTQYF
TRBJ2-2 | - | 16 | TRBD1 | TRBV9 | TGTGCCAGCAGCGCGGACCGGGACAGGGGAACCGGGGAGCTGTTTTTT | CASSADRDRGTGELFF
TRBJ1-2 | - | 13 | - | TRBV12-3/TRBV12-4 | TGTGCCAGCAGTTTAGGTCTATCGGATGGCTACACCTTC | CASSLGLSDGYTF
TRBJ1-2 | few | 19 | TRBD1 | TRBV12-5 | TGTGCTAGTGGTTTTCAGTTGGTACAGACAGGGAAGGATCTGAATGGCTACACCTTC | CASGFQLVQTGKDLNGYTF
TRBJ1-2 | - | 12 | TRBD1 | TRBV30 | TGTGCCTGGACAGGGGGGAACTATGGCTACACCTTC | CAWTGGNYGYTF
TRBJ1-4 | - | 15 | - | TRBV5-1 | TGCGCCAGCAGCTTGGGCGAAAACGGGGATGAAAAACTGTTTTTT | CASSLGENGDEKLFF
TRBJ1-6 | - | 14 | - | TRBV3-1/TRBV3-2 | TGTGCCAGCAGCCAAGGTCTCGATAACACACCCCTCCACTTT | CASSQGLDNTPLHF
TRBJ1-5 | - | 16 | TRBD1 | TRBV12-5 | TGTGCTAGTTCAATTGCATCCGGACAGGGGAATCAGCCCCAGCATTTT | CASSIASGQGNQPQHF
TRBJ1-1 | - | 14 | - | TRBV5-1 | TGCGCCAGCAGCCCCTTGTCGGGGGGCACTGAAGCTTTCTTT | CASSPLSGGTEAFF
TRBJ1-1 | - | 14 | - | TRBV9 | TGTGCCAGCAGCAACTCGCTCAGGGACACTGAAGCTTTCTTT | CASSNSLRDTEAFF
TRBJ1-1 | - | 14 | TRBD1 | TRBV6-5 | TGTGCCAGCAGCATGGACAGGGGGCAGGGTGAAGCTTTCTTT | CASSMDRGQGEAFF
TRBJ1-1 | few | 12 | - | TRBV12-3/TRBV12-4 | TGTGCCAGCAGTTCACAGGTTGGTGAAGCTTTCTTT | CASSSQVGEAFF
TRBJ2-3 | once | 18 | TRBD2 | TRBV28 | TGTGCCAGCAGTTTAATGATCATTAGCGGGGCAAGCACAGATACGCAGTATTTT | CASSLMIISGASTDTQYF
TRBJ2-6 | - | 12 | - | TRBV6-5 | TGTGCCAGCAGCACTGGGGCCAACGTCCTGACTTTC | CASSTGANVLTF
TRBJ1-2 | - | 14 | - | TRBV6-5 | TGTGCCAGCAGTTATCGACAGGTAGGAGGCGGCTACACCTTC | CASSYRQVGGGYTF
TRBJ1-2 | - | 14 | TRBD1 | TRBV6-5 | TGTGCCAGCAGTTACGACAGGGTTAACTATGGCTACACCTTC | CASSYDRVNYGYTF
TRBJ1-6 | - | 11 | - | TRBV6-6 | TGTGCCAGCAGCCCGGGGTCACCCCTCCACTTT | CASSPGSPLHF
TRBJ2-1 | - | 16 | TRBD2 | TRBV5-1 | TGCGCCAGCAGCTTCGAAGGGACTAGCGGGTACAATGAGCAGTTCTTC | CASSFEGTSGYNEQFF
TRBJ2-1 | - | 17 | TRBD2 | TRBV3-1/TRBV3-2 | TGTGCCAGCAGCCAAGTGGGTAGCGGGAGGTCCTACAATGAGCAGTTCTTC | CASSQVGSGRSYNEQFF
TRBJ2-1 | - | 16 | TRBD1 | TRBV6-5 | TGTGCCAGCAGTTACTCCGGGACAGGGGGATTCGGTGAGCAGTTCTTC | CASSYSGTGGFGEQFF